This entry describes one T cell receptor beta chain. Its antigen is currently not known. Base qualities are not recorded, but no much larger clone differs from it by a single base. This specimen belongs to a study of cytotoxic CD8 clonotypes in ibrutinib-treated CLL (dated by TCRdb to the early 2020s). Study-level background: The cohort was composed of more than ten relapsed/refractory and about 15 treatment-naive patients; IGHV unmutated status was identified in some 17 patients. Every sample from remission and from progressive disease was obtained while the patients were still on ibrutinib. Longitudinal samples were available for about 30% of the 86 trial participants. Cryopreserved peripheral blood mononuclear cells were collected at three points: before therapy, at response, and at either sustained remission or disease progression. The response samples were drawn at a median of approximately 11 months into treatment, with a range of roughly 6 to 40 months. Partial responses were observed in 24 patients and complete responses in 2; after a median follow-up of 68 months, remission was maintained in 15 or so patients and progression was observed in approximately 12. Samples averaged 255,043 productive templates and some 96,000 productive rearrangements.

Summary of the overall study and its limitations: At baseline, clonality was higher than in age-matched healthy donors and showed a strong correlation with circulating CD8+ T-cell counts. Public clonotypes were rare and either shrank or stayed stable during treatment, and the rise in clonality at ibrutinib response reflected expansion of private clonotypes. Sampling times were not matched between sustained-remission and progressing patients, and lymph node repertoires were not studied. An increase in clonality was observed at ibrutinib response, with clonality remaining stable during sustained remission and falling back toward baseline at progression.

This specimen's time point label, per the study, means: approximately 25 months on ibrutinib. For TCR beta library preparation, roughly 2 micrograms of genomic DNA were extracted from the cryopreserved PBMCs. Longitudinal blood samples from CLL patients receiving ibrutinib monotherapy were subjected to high-throughput TCR beta sequencing. The patients took part in an open-label, single-center phase 2 trial of ibrutinib monotherapy. The CDR3 has 15 amino acids, counting the end cysteine and phenylalanine. The read is trimmed to its CDR3 DNA, 45 bases read in frame from base 1. The junction shows trimming of 0 bases on V and 0 bases on J, plus 4 bases between the germline ends. The germline V gene supplies CDR1 SGHRS and CDR2 YFSETQ. The goal of deep resolution MiSeq sequencing was a depth between 1 in 1 million and 1 in 200,000 T cells, and coverage averaged 10x per clonotype. The immunoSEQ hsTCRB Kit was used to generate TCR beta libraries. The authors' pipeline ran thus. Data were analyzed with ImmunoSEQ Data Assistant and ImmunoSEQ Analyzer, with V, D and J genes assigned per IMGT definitions. Clonality was computed as one minus normalized Shannon entropy of productive rearrangement frequencies, ranging from 0 to 1. Only overrepresented clonotypes making up at least 0.05% of each patient's repertoire were included in the public clonotype analysis. About 13 age-matched healthy donor repertoires from immuneACCESS were used as controls for clonality. Drawn from immuneACCESS, this table holds only the in-frame rearrangements with V and J called that TCRdb kept. Clones are partly lost; checked studies trace under half to an unresolved V gene and leave the rest unexplained. The V and J calls and clone size were taken over from that table, and D and trimming were inferred from the DNA. The sample table shows about 200,000 clones, and 72% are seen once. The top ten clones comprise about an eighth of the sample.

The chain links TRBV5-1 with TRBJ2-6; no confident D gene assignment can be made. The TCR originated in a human donor with chronic lymphocytic leukemia. Sample: PBMCs, taken after 24 months of ibrutinib treatment. The nucleotide sequence reads as follows: TGCGCCAGCAGCTTGGACCCCTCTGGGGCCAACGTCCTGACTTTC. Protein translation: CASSLDPSGANVLTF.